The text below deals with one TCR beta chain. This specimen comes from a study of blood T cell repertoires in COVID-19. The wider study: The United States, Italy and Spain provided the acute and convalescent COVID-19 samples.

CDR1 is LGHDT and CDR2 is YNNKEL in the germline V gene (reference sequence). The V segment lost 0 bases and the J segment 4 bases; nucleotides outside the gene matches: 8. CDR3 length: 17 amino acids. The table came from immunoSEQ multiplex PCR; TCRdb's copy has only in-frame clones and leaves some out. The sample shows about 180,000 clones, approximately 89% of them seen only once. The chain joins TRBV3-1 (or the pseudogene TRBV3-2) to TRBJ2-2, with 7 bases matching TRBD1. The sequence was obtained from a woman aged 35 to 49 with acute COVID-19. The material sequenced was PBMCs or T cells enriched from blood (not recorded which). DNA for the CDR3: TGTGCCAGCAGCCAAGATCTTAGGGGGCGCGGCACCGGGGAGCTGTTTTTT. Translated, it gives CASSQDLRGRGTGELFF.